A selection of T cell receptor beta chains follows, all from one sample in a study of T cell repertoires in cytomegalovirus infection. No antigen has been identified for these receptors. TCRdb independently ran MiXCR on the reads; one entry per CDR3 protein. The data show 380,000 or so distinct CDR3 sequences, with about 32% seen just once and approximately 12% held by the top ten. This specimen was cultured PBMCs, taken from culture after CMV antigen stimulation. These receptors were collected from a human donor in good health (CMV status not recorded). Some clones in this sample may be carry-over from other donors' samples. CDR3s include the opening cysteine and the closing phenylalanine or tryptophan. The order of the fields is clone size, J gene, V gene, D gene, CDR3 protein, CDR3 DNA. The D gene is left open where the match is weak. Size is omitted from some rows. Given values are once, few, many or a class for expanded clones.

few	TRBJ2-1	TRBV28	.	CASSFKGWGVSSEQFF	TGTGCCAGCAGTTTTAAAGGTTGGGGAGTCTCTAGTGAGCAGTTCTTC
.	TRBJ2-1	TRBV29-1	TRBD2	CSVEVGLAGEEQFF	TGCAGCGTTGAAGTTGGGCTAGCGGGAGAGGAGCAGTTCTTC
.	TRBJ2-1	TRBV28	TRBD2	CASSPHLAGHNEQFF	TGTGCCAGCAGTCCCCATTTAGCGGGCCACAATGAGCAGTTCTTC
few	TRBJ2-3	TRBV7-2	.	CASSQLADTQYF	TGTGCCAGCAGCCAGCTGGCAGATACGCAGTATTTT
many	TRBJ2-7	TRBV11-1	.	CASSLLLEGYEQYF	TGTGCCAGCAGCCTACTACTCGAGGGCTACGAGCAGTACTTC
many	TRBJ1-4	TRBV7-8	.	CASSLKRTTNEKLFF	TGTGCCAGCAGCTTAAAGCGGACAACTAATGAAAAACTGTTTTTT
.	TRBJ2-3	TRBV12-3/TRBV12-4	TRBD2	CASSLLADSGTQYF	TGTGCCAGCAGCTTACTAGCGGACTCCGGGACGCAGTATTTT
few	TRBJ2-7	TRBV7-2	.	CASSLVPAGQYEQYF	TGTGCCAGCAGCTTGGTTCCGGCGGGACAATACGAGCAGTACTTC
.	TRBJ1-1	TRBV11-2	TRBD1	CASSSSAQGPDTEAFF	TGTGCCAGCAGCTCCTCAGCACAGGGGCCCGACACTGAAGCTTTCTTT
.	TRBJ2-2	TRBV6-2/TRBV6-3	TRBD2	CASSYGLAGVDTGELFF	TGTGCCAGCAGTTATGGGCTAGCGGGAGTTGACACCGGGGAGCTGTTTTTT
few	TRBJ2-1	TRBV23-1	TRBD2	CASSQDRTSGRGEQFF	TGCGCCAGCAGTCAAGACAGGACTAGCGGGAGGGGTGAGCAGTTCTTC
.	TRBJ2-2	TRBV5-1	.	CASSRKDSGPNTGELFF	TGCGCCAGCAGCAGAAAGGATAGCGGCCCGAACACCGGGGAGCTGTTTTTT
.	TRBJ1-1	TRBV12-3/TRBV12-4	.	CASSTTVKRNTEAFF	TGTGCCAGCAGTACGACGGTGAAACGGAACACTGAAGCTTTCTTT
.	TRBJ1-1	TRBV7-8	.	CASSLSTGVTEAFF	TGTGCCAGCAGCTTATCGACCGGGGTCACTGAAGCTTTCTTT
.	TRBJ1-6	TRBV7-2	TRBD1	CASSLKQGANDSPLHF	TGTGCCAGCAGCTTAAAACAGGGGGCGAATGATTCACCCCTCCACTTT
.	TRBJ2-3	TRBV12-3/TRBV12-4	.	CASRSGSTRSDTQYF	TGTGCCAGCAGGTCAGGTTCCACCAGGTCGGATACGCAGTATTTT
many	TRBJ1-5	TRBV6-5	.	CASSWGVGSHQPQHF	TGTGCCAGCAGTTGGGGGGTCGGTTCTCATCAGCCCCAGCATTTT
.	TRBJ1-1	TRBV7-2	TRBD1	CASSIPGQLTEAFF	TGTGCCAGCAGCATTCCGGGACAGTTAACTGAAGCTTTCTTT
few	TRBJ1-1	TRBV3-1	.	CASQGRGMNTEAFF	TGTGCCAGTCAGGGGAGGGGAATGAACACTGAAGCTTTCTTT
.	TRBJ1-2	TRBV20-1	.	CSARVAGRGNGYTF	TGCAGTGCTAGAGTGGCAGGGAGGGGCAATGGCTACACCTTC
many	TRBJ2-1	TRBV7-6	.	CASSLRAFRYSYNEQFF	TGTGCCAGCAGCCTCAGGGCCTTTCGTTACTCCTACAATGAGCAGTTCTTC
.	TRBJ2-1	TRBV7-6	.	CASSRGQTNEQFF	TGTGCCAGCAGCCGAGGACAGACTAATGAGCAGTTCTTC
few	TRBJ1-2	TRBV20-1	.	CSADDRKFGYTF	TGCAGTGCTGATGACAGAAAGTTTGGCTACACCTTC
few	TRBJ2-7	TRBV6-6	.	CASSYGSASYEQYF	TGTGCCAGCAGTTACGGGTCGGCCTCCTACGAGCAGTACTTC
.	TRBJ2-1	TRBV10-3	TRBD2	CAISDRAGGNEQFF	TGTGCCATCAGTGATCGAGCGGGAGGGAATGAGCAGTTCTTC
few	TRBJ2-1	TRBV5-5	TRBD2	CASSDPSGHSYNEQFF	TGTGCCAGCAGCGACCCTAGCGGACACTCCTACAATGAGCAGTTCTTC
.	TRBJ2-3	TRBV4-1	TRBD2	CASSQPAGLAGVETQYF	TGCGCCAGCAGCCAACCCGCGGGACTAGCGGGAGTCGAGACGCAGTATTTT
few	TRBJ2-1	TRBV28	.	CASSSQGIGEQFF	TGTGCCAGCAGTTCCCAGGGTATCGGTGAGCAGTTCTTC
.	TRBJ2-6	TRBV7-3	.	CASSLTSRPGGANVLTF	TGTGCCAGCAGCTTAACGAGCAGGCCGGGAGGGGCCAACGTCCTGACTTTC
.	TRBJ2-7	TRBV7-2	TRBD2	CASSFPGLIYEQYF	TGTGCCAGCAGCTTCCCGGGACTAATCTACGAGCAGTACTTC
few	TRBJ1-2	TRBV19	.	CASSIRDRPTF	TGTGCCAGTAGTATTCGAGATCGGCCCACCTTC
once	TRBJ1-2	TRBV7-2	.	CASSLEQGYYGYTF	TGTGCCAGCAGCTTAGAGCAGGGGTACTATGGCTACACCTTC
few	TRBJ1-5	TRBV27	TRBD1	CASSFSGGSSNQPQHF	TGTGCCAGCAGTTTTTCAGGGGGCTCGAGCAATCAGCCCCAGCATTTT
.	TRBJ2-7	TRBV7-9	TRBD2	CASSKAGTYEQYF	TGTGCCAGCTCCAAAGCGGGAACCTACGAGCAGTACTTC
.	TRBJ1-2	TRBV20-1	.	CSAFTGHGYTF	TGCAGTGCCTTTACAGGACACGGCTACACCTTC
few	TRBJ1-6	TRBV12-3/TRBV12-4	.	CASSLRLGSNSPLHF	TGTGCCAGCAGTTTGAGACTAGGCAGTAATTCACCCCTCCACTTT
.	TRBJ2-3	TRBV12-3/TRBV12-4	.	CASSPGLGRTDTQYF	TGTGCCAGCAGCCCGGGACTGGGACGCACAGATACGCAGTATTTT
many	TRBJ2-1	TRBV7-9	.	CASSLGDNEQFF	TGTGCCAGCAGCTTAGGTGACAATGAGCAGTTCTTC
few	TRBJ2-6	TRBV7-2	.	CASNPPGTGANVLTF	TGTGCCAGCAACCCCCCGGGAACTGGGGCCAACGTCCTGACTTTC
many	TRBJ2-2	TRBV4-1	.	CASSPQPGADTGELFF	TGCGCCAGCAGCCCGCAGCCGGGGGCGGACACCGGGGAGCTGTTTTTT
.	TRBJ1-2	TRBV7-8	.	CASSNTMGGSPHYGYTF	TGTGCCAGCAGCAATACAATGGGGGGCTCCCCTCACTATGGCTACACCTTC
few	TRBJ2-1	TRBV4-1	TRBD2	CASSRSALAGGNEQFF	TGCGCCAGCAGCAGGTCTGCCCTAGCGGGAGGCAATGAGCAGTTCTTC
many	TRBJ2-1	TRBV7-2	TRBD2	CASSLGRPSGAYNEQFF	TGTGCCAGCAGCTTAGGGCGACCTAGCGGGGCCTACAATGAGCAGTTCTTC
.	TRBJ2-5	TRBV28	TRBD1	CASSHRGWETQYF	TGTGCCAGCAGCCACAGGGGCTGGGAGACCCAGTACTTC
.	TRBJ2-2	TRBV3-1	.	CASSPESRNTGELFF	TGTGCCAGCAGCCCGGAAAGCCGCAACACCGGTGAGCTGTTTTTT
once	TRBJ1-1	TRBV20-1	.	CSAPGGVGGAFF	TGCAGTGCCCCGGGGGGTGTGGGGGGAGCTTTCTTT
few	TRBJ2-5	TRBV28	.	CASREGTPRRNRETQYF	TGTGCCAGCAGAGAGGGGACACCCCGGAGGAACAGAGAGACCCAGTACTTC
few	TRBJ2-7	TRBV29-1	TRBD2	CSVEGAGGPIEQYF	TGCAGCGTTGAGGGAGCGGGAGGGCCAATTGAGCAGTACTTC
.	TRBJ1-1	TRBV11-2	.	CASRTEGEDEAFF	TGTGCCAGCAGGACGGAGGGAGAGGATGAAGCTTTCTTT
.	TRBJ2-3	TRBV7-2	.	CAASQRATDTQYF	TGTGCCGCGTCGCAGCGGGCCACAGATACGCAGTATTTT
few	TRBJ2-5	TRBV6-2/TRBV6-3	TRBD2	CASNLAGGRYETQYF	TGTGCCAGCAACCTAGCGGGAGGACGTTACGAGACCCAGTACTTC
many	TRBJ2-6	TRBV7-2	TRBD2	CASSLPGLADSGANVLTF	TGTGCCAGCAGCTTACCGGGACTAGCGGACTCTGGGGCCAACGTCCTGACTTTC
once	TRBJ2-1	TRBV12-3/TRBV12-4	.	CASSSPGASRYNEQFF	TGTGCCAGCAGTTCTCCCGGCGCTAGCCGTTACAATGAGCAGTTCTTC
many	TRBJ2-7	TRBV7-2	TRBD1	CASSLKDRDREQYF	TGTGCCAGCAGCTTAAAAGACAGGGACCGCGAGCAGTACTTC
few	TRBJ2-7	TRBV7-2	.	CASSLGSGYYEQYF	TGTGCCAGCAGCTTAGGTAGCGGATATTACGAGCAGTACTTC